This T cell receptor (beta chain) is from a study of Ad26.COV2.S vaccination and SARS-CoV-2 variants. Findings of the study overall: After vaccination, reports described spike-specific CD8+ and CD4+ T cell responses as showing substantial breadth.

Treatment noted: about 20 received Ad26.COV2.S at low or high dose, single or two shots; about five received placebo; per-sample allocation not given. Collection of the samples took place on day 63 after the first injection of vaccine or placebo. Expression of Wuhan-strain SARS-CoV-2 spike came from the Ad26 vector that formed the vaccine. V lost 4 bases and J lost 3, with 11 bases in between. Germline V gene data show CDR1 as SGDLS and CDR2 as YYNGEE. The CDR3 is made up of 14 amino acids. The assay was immunoSEQ multiplex PCR, and TCRdb's table has in-frame clones only and misses some. The sample includes about 240,000 clones, roughly 88% of them seen just once. To note about this clone: The target antigen is unknown.

This rearrangement joins TRBV9 to TRBJ1-5, with D tentatively TRBD1 (6 bases). The TCR comes from a person aged 18-60 years who received the Ad26.COV2.S COVID-19 vaccine or a placebo. The starting material was peripheral blood, obtained in a trial of Ad26.COV2.S vaccine versus placebo. CDR3 bases: TGTGCCAGCAGCCCCAGGGGCAACAATCAGCCCCAGCATTTT. It codes for CASSPRGNNQPQHF.